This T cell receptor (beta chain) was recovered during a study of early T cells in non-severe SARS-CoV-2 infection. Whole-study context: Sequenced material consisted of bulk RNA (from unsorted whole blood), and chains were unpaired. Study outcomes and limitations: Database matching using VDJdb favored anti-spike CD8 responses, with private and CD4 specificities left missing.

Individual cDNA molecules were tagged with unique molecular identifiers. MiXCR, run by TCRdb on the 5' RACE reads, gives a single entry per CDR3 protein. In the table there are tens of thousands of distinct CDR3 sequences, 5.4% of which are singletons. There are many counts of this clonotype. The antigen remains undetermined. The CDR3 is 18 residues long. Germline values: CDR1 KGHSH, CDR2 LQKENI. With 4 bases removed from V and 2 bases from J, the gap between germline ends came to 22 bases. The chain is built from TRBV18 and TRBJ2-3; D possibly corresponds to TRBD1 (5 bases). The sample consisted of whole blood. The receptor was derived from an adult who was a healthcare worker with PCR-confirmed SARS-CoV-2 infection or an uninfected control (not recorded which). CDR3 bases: TGTGCCAGCTCACACGCCCCCCTGGGGCCCGGATACACAGATACGCAGTATTTT. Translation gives CASSHAPLGPGYTDTQYF.